This T cell receptor (beta chain) was identified in a study of regulatory T cells in long-lasting Graves disease. Study overall: Persistent cases took antithyroid drugs over 5 years and stayed TSH receptor antibody positive.

According to the study, TCR beta libraries were built with iRepertoire HTBI primers and CDR3-region Arm-PCR. TCRdb itself ran the multiplex PCR reads through MiXCR, one entry per CDR3 protein. The table shows 300,000 to 350,000 distinct CDR3 sequences, with about 20% occurring only once. The time point: persistent/refractory GD, antithyroid drugs over 5 years with positive TRAb. Isolated PBMC RNA provided the starting material for the TCR library. Patient provenance is recorded as an endocrinology department in Xi'an, China. Trimming pared 3 bases from V and 5 bases from J, leaving 8 bases between. Germline V gene data show CDR1 as SGHTA and CDR2 as FQGNSA. The CDR3 loop spans 13 amino acids. The sample holds many counts of this clonotype. Its target is unknown. Study conclusions and caveats: Peripheral blood, not thyroid tissue, was the sole material studied. Those with persistent Graves' had less TCR diversity than newly diagnosed patients.

The source was peripheral blood mononuclear cells (PBMCs), collected when the disease was refractory, from a patient treated with antithyroid drugs. This receptor was obtained from a female donor with Graves disease. The chain joins TRBV7-2 to TRBJ1-5; a possible D gene is TRBD1 (5 bases). This chain's CDR3 is CASSFSQDQPQHF. The CDR3 DNA follows: TGTGCCAGCAGCTTTTCACAGGATCAGCCCCAGCATTTT.